In this sample, the clone carrying this TCR beta chain turned up many times. Its matching antigen is unknown. The sample originates from a study of T cells in Graves' hyperthyroidism and ophthalmopathy. General study results and limits: In the blood, most expanded thyroid clonotypes above 0.001 appeared as well.

V lost 3 bases to trimming and J lost 0 bases, with 8 bases between them. This CDR3 has 13 residues. Germline V gives CDR1 DFQATT, CDR2 SNEGSKA (reference sequence). The source material, RNA transcripts, was used to amplify TCR beta CDR3 regions. Primed by the HTBI set, a first-round RT-PCR was run on the TCR CDR3. TCRdb fed the multiplex PCR reads into MiXCR, producing one record per CDR3 protein. The table lists approximately 600,000 distinct CDR3 sequences, approximately 14% of them singletons. The diagnoses drew upon clinical symptoms, serum thyroxine and TRAb, thyroid ultrasound and orbital computed tomography.

The TCR originated in a woman aged 40 to 55 with Graves' ophthalmopathy. Sequencing was done on a sample of blood. The chain carries TRBV20-1 and TRBJ1-1, with a possible D match to TRBD1 (6 bases). The CDR3 is CSASKGVNTEAFF. In nucleotides, the CDR3 is TGCAGTGCTAGTAAGGGGGTGAACACTGAAGCTTTCTTT.